The entry that follows covers one TCR beta chain sequence. No antigen is known for it. This sample was included in a study of beta chain features in type 1 diabetes. Whole-study findings and limits: Individuals with type 1 diabetes displayed fewer insertions and more deletions at VDJ junctions. Among all four CD4+ subsets, Type 1 diabetes patients had TCRB CDR3s that were moderately but significantly shorter. PCR may have favored shorter templates equally in patients and controls.

cDNA synthesis used the whole RNA isolate, giving expressed TCRB sequences. Here immunoSEQ multiplex PCR was the method, and the copy in TCRdb shows in-frame clones only, minus some. The table has just over 150,000 clones, over 8.5% seen once; the top ten hold about 1.9%. CDR1 and CDR2 (germline): MNHNY, SVGAGI (reference sequence). The CDR3 has 13 residues. With 1 base removed from V and 8 bases from J, the gap between germline ends came to 11 bases. The source is a man between 18 and 35 years old in good health. The sample comprised central memory CD4+ T cells from blood. The J gene is TRBJ1-2, the V gene TRBV6-6, with D maybe TRBD1 (5 bases). The CDR3, as DNA: TGTGCCAGCAGTTACTTGGGAGGGGACGGCTACACCTTC. Protein product: CASSYLGGDGYTF.